This T cell receptor beta chain comes out of a study of T-cell memory formation after mild COVID-19. Amplification by 5'RACE using constant-segment primers produced TCR alpha and TCR beta cDNA libraries that carried sample barcodes and UMIs. TCRdb used MiXCR to reprocess the 5' RACE reads, holding one entry per CDR3 protein. The data show about 140,000 distinct CDR3 sequences, 11% to 15% seen once. General study findings and limits: Cross-reactive memory apparently joined, as some responding clones appeared in pre-infection memory.

The table lists this clonotype with a few counts. The antigen is not known. V lost 6 bases, J lost 4 bases, and 7 bases stayed unmatched. The CDR3 spans 13 residues. The germline V gene has CDR1 SQVTM and CDR2 ANQGSEA. Material: PBMCs or a T cell subset sorted from them (not recorded which). The chain links TRBV29-1 to TRBJ1-1, with 8 bases identical to TRBD1. The sequence was obtained from an adult woman who had mild COVID-19 (a few samples of this study predate the infection). Cell type and time point are not known. The CDR3 here is CSVSGGVSTEAFF. In DNA, the CDR3 is TGCAGCGTGTCAGGGGGCGTGAGCACTGAAGCTTTCTTT.